Listed below are T cell receptor beta chains from one sample, sequenced in a study of response to subunit inactivated influenza vaccine. TCRdb reprocessed the RT-PCR reads with MiXCR, giving one entry per CDR3 protein. This sample yields under 200,000 distinct CDR3 sequences, of which approximately 12% are seen a single time; roughly 33% belongs to the top ten. Sequenced here: CD8+ T cells sorted from PBMCs, sampled less than 30 months after vaccination. These receptors were obtained from a man in his fifties or sixties who received an inactivated influenza vaccine. The CDR3 runs from the conserved cysteine through the conserved F or W.

v_call	j_call	cdr3_aa
TRBV28	TRBJ2-3	CASSPINRGRPTDTQYF
TRBV7-6	TRBJ2-1	CASSLPGQGFNEQFF
TRBV3-1	TRBJ2-5	CACSQDLSGSWLIQETQYF
TRBV7-9	TRBJ1-2	CASSLSNNYGYTF
TRBV11-2	TRBJ2-1	CASSPFAGYNEQFF
TRBV29-1	TRBJ2-7	CSVRVSYEQYF
TRBV7-2	TRBJ1-6	CASSSPGQSSYNSPLHF
TRBV5-1	TRBJ2-7	CASSLDPPGTGSYEQYF
TRBV20-1	TRBJ2-3	CSARPGTSTDTQYF
TRBV7-9	TRBJ2-7	CASSSGSSSYEQYF